The present T cell receptor beta chain was sequenced within a study of beta chain features in type 1 diabetes. Study background: There were 107,917,701 sorted cells examined across all samples.

Since all of the isolated RNA was reverse transcribed, expressed TCRB transcripts were what got sequenced. The table came from immunoSEQ multiplex PCR; TCRdb's copy has only in-frame clones and leaves some out. The table records 350,000 or so clones, roughly 21% of them present only once. This clone was seen a handful of times. The sequence was collected from a woman between 18 and 29 years old in good health. The specimen sequenced was naive CD4+ T cells from blood.

The CDR3 DNA follows: TGTGCCAGTGGGACAGGGGGACCGGAAGCTTTCTTT. This encodes CASGTGGPEAFF. V and J are TRBV6-1 and TRBJ1-1; 11 bases are shared with TRBD1. The V gene's germline CDR1 is MNHNS and CDR2 SASEGT. The trim removed 9 bases at V and 8 bases at J, leaving 5 bases unmatched. The CDR3 consists of 12 residues.